A single sample is the source of the 11 T cell receptor beta chains below, sequenced in a study of shared clonotypes between healthy human individuals. Assay: immunoSEQ multiplex PCR; the TCRdb copy retains only in-frame clones and omits some. The sample has 1.6 million or so clones; around 95% are singletons. Input material: naive CD4+ T cells sorted from blood. The subset: CD45RA+ positively selected. The origin of the receptors is a man younger than 40 in good health.

J is TRBJ2-3 and V is TRBV9, with TRBD1 as a possible D gene (5 bases). The CDR3 spans 14 residues. V lost 6 bases and J 4 bases, leaving 15 bases between the germline ends. Germline V gene data show CDR1 as SGDLS and CDR2 as YYNGEE. The CDR3 DNA sequence: TGTGCCAGCAACCTAGGGGCTGTTGCAGATACGCAGTATTTT. Encoded protein: CASNLGAVADTQYF.

The chain is built from TRBV11-2 and TRBJ2-5; D is perhaps TRBD2 (6 bases). Germline V gene sequence: CDR1 SGHAT, CDR2 FQNNGV. CDR3 length: 16 residues. V dropped 5 bases and J dropped 4 bases, with 20 bases sitting between them. CDR3 bases: TGTGCCAGCAGCCCTCGTAGGAGGGACCCCAGAGAGACCCAGTACTTC. This codes for CASSPRRRDPRETQYF.

The rearrangement joins TRBV11-2 to TRBJ2-1, with D unclear. CDR3 length equals 16 residues. Trimming removed 5 bases from V and 5 bases from J, with 19 bases in between. CDR1 and CDR2 from the germline V gene are SGHAT and FQNNGV. Here the CDR3 reads CASSPSGWRSHNEQFF. The CDR3 DNA reads as TGTGCCAGCAGCCCCTCGGGTTGGCGGAGTCACAATGAGCAGTTCTTC.

The J gene is TRBJ2-1, the V gene TRBV2; 13 bases are shared with TRBD2. With V trimmed by 6 bases and J by 3 bases, 8 bases remained unmatched. This CDR3 region has 17 residues. Germline V gene lookup returns CDR1 SNHLY and CDR2 FYNNEI. This CDR3 is CASRQGTSGNLYNEQFF. CDR3 sequence (DNA): TGTGCCAGCAGACAAGGGACTAGCGGGAACCTCTACAATGAGCAGTTCTTC.

The chain joins TRBV7-6 to TRBJ1-3, with D hard to call. The CDR3 has 15 amino acids. The V and J ends lost 1 base and 8 bases respectively, with 15 bases between them. Germline-derived CDR1 and CDR2 are SGHVS and FNYEAQ. The CDR3 DNA sequence: TGTGCCAGCAGCTTAGGGGCAGCGTCTGCTGACACCATATATTTT. Protein product: CASSLGAASADTIYF.

The rearrangement uses TRBV7-2 and TRBJ1-5; TRBD1 might be the D (5 bases). V lost 5 bases and J 0 bases, leaving 14 bases between the germline ends. The CDR3 has 16 amino acids. CDR1 is SGHTA, CDR2 FQGNSA, per germline. CDR3 in amino acids: CASSRQQVNSNQPQHF. DNA for the CDR3: TGTGCCAGCAGCAGACAACAGGTGAATAGCAATCAGCCCCAGCATTTT.

The chain uses TRBV5-1 and TRBJ2-5; 11 bases fit TRBD2. Unmatched junction bases numbered 4, after V lost 5 bases and J lost 4 bases. There are 14 residues in the CDR3. Per germline, CDR1 SGHRS and CDR2 YFSETQ. CDR3 bases: TGCGCCAGCAGGGGGACTAGCGGAACAGAGACCCAGTACTTC. Translating it yields CASRGTSGTETQYF. The complete variable domain, with remaining parts taken from reference TRBV5-1 and TRBJ2-5, reads KAGVTQTPRYLIKTRGQQVTLSCSPISGHRSVSWYQQTPGQGLQFLFEYFSETQRNKGNFPGRFSGRQFSNSRSEMNVSTLELGDSALYLCASRGTSGTETQYFGPGTRLLVL.

CDR3 protein: CASSLVGSDVDTQYF. Written as DNA, the CDR3 is TGCGCCAGCAGCTTGGTCGGCAGCGACGTAGATACGCAGTATTTT. This sequence joins TRBV5-1 and TRBJ2-3; D remains ambiguous. V gave up 0 bases and J gave up 5 bases, with 13 bases separating them. Looked up from germline, CDR1 is SGHRS and CDR2 is YFSETQ. The CDR3 extends over 15 amino acids.

The chain carries TRBV28 and TRBJ2-5, with D maybe TRBD1 (6 bases). Germline CDR1 reads MDHEN; CDR2 reads SYDVKM. The CDR3 loop spans 15 amino acids. V was trimmed by 3 bases and J by 2 bases, leaving 13 bases between them. DNA for the CDR3: TGTGCCAGCAGTTTTCACCGGGACAAGCAAGAGACCCAGTACTTC. Translated: CASSFHRDKQETQYF.

This chain joins TRBV4-1 and TRBJ1-3; D not resolved. CDR1 and CDR2 (germline): MGHRA, YSYEKL. CDR3 size: 17 residues. Trimming removed 0 bases at V and 0 bases at J, with 12 bases between. The CDR3 region has the DNA TGCGCCAGCAGCCAAGAGGGAGCAGGACTCTCTGGAAACACCATATATTTT. Its protein product is CASSQEGAGLSGNTIYF.

The rearrangement links TRBV21-1 to TRBJ2-1. TRBV21-1 represents a pseudogene. The CDR3 has 15 amino acids. This chain's CDR3 is CASAGGLETYNEQFF. As DNA, the CDR3 is TGTGCCAGCGCTGGGGGGCTAGAGACCTACAATGAGCAGTTCTTC.